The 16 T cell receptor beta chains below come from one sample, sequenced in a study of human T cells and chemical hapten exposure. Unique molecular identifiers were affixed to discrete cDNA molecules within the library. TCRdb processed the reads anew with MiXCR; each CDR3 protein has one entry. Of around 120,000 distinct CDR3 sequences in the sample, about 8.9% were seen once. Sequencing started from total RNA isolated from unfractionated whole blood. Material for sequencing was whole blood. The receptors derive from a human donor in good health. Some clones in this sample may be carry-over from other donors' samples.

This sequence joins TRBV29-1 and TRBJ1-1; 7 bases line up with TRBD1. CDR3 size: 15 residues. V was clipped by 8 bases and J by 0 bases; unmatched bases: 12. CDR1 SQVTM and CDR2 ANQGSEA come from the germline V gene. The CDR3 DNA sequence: TGCAGCTCTTACCGACAGGGACGGATGAACACTGAAGCTTTCTTT. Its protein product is CSSYRQGRMNTEAFF.

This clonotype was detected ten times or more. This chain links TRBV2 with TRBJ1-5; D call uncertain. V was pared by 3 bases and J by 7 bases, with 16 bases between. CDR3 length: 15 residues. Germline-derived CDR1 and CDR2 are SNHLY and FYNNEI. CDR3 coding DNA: TGTGCCAGCAGTGATGGTGATGACCATGGCCAGCCCCAGCATTTT. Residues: CASSDGDDHGQPQHF.

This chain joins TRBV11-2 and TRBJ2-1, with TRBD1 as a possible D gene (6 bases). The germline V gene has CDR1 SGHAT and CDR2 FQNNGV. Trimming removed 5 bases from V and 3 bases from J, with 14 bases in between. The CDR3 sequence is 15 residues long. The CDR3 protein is CASSPRDTFYNEQFF. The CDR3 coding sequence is TGTGCCAGCAGCCCAAGGGACACCTTCTACAATGAGCAGTTCTTC.

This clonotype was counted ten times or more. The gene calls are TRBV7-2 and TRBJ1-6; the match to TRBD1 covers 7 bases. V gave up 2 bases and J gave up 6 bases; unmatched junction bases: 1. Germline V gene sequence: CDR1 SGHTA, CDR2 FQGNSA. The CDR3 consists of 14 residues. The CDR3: CASSLSGGNSPLHF. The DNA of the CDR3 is TGTGCCAGCAGCTTATCAGGGGGTAATTCACCCCTCCACTTT.

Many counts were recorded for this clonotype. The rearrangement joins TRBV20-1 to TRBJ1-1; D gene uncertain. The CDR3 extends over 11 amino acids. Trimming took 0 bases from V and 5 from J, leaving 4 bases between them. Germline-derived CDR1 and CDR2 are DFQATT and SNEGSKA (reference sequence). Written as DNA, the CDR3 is TGCAGTGCTAGAGAGGGGACTGAAGCTTTCTTT. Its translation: CSAREGTEAFF.

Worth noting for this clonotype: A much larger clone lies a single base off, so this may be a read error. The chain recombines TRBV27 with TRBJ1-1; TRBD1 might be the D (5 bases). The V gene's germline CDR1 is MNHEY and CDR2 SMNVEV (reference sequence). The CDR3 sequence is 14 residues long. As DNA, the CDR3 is TGTGCCAACAGTTTCGCGGGGCTGAACACTGAAGCTTTCTTT. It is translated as CANSFAGLNTEAFF.

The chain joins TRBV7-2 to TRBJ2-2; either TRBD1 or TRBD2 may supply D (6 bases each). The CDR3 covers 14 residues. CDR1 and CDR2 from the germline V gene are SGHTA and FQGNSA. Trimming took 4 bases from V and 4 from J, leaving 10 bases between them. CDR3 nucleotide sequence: TGTGCCAGCAGCTACTGGGGGGCCACCGGGGAGCTGTTTTTT. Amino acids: CASSYWGATGELFF.

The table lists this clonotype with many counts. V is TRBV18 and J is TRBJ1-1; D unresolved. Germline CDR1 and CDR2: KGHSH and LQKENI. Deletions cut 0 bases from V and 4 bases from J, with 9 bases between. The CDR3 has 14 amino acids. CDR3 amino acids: CASSPPGRGTEAFF. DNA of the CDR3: TGTGCCAGCTCACCACCGGGGAGAGGCACTGAAGCTTTCTTT. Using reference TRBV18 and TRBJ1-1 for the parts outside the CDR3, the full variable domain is NAGVMQNPRHLVRRRGQEARLRCSPMKGHSHVYWYRQLPEEGLKFMVYLQKENIIDESGMPKERFSAEFPKEGPSILRIQQVVRGDSAAYFCASSPPGRGTEAFFGQGTRLTVV.

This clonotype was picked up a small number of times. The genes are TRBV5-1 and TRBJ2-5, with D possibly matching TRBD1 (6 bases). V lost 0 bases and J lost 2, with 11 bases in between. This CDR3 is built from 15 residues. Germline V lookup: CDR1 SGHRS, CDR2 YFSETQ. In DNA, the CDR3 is TGCGCCAGCAGCTTGGACAGGGTCGGACAAGAGACCCAGTACTTC. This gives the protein CASSLDRVGQETQYF.

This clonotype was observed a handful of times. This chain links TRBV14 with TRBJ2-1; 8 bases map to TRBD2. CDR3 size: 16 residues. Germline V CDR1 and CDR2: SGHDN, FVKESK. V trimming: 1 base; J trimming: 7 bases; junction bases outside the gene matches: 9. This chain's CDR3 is CASSQGAGRAGNEQFF. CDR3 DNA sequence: TGTGCCAGCAGCCAAGGGGCCGGGAGGGCCGGGAATGAGCAGTTCTTC.

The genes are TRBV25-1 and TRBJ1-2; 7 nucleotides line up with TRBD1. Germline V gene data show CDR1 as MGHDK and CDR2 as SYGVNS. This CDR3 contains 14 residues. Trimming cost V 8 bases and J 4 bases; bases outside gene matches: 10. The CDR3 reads CASFGVGTAYGYTF. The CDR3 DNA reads TGTGCCAGCTTCGGCGTCGGGACAGCCTATGGCTACACCTTC.

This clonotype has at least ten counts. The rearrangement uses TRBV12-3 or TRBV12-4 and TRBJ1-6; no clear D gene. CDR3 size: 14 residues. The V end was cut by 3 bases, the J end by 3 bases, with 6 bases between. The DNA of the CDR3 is TGTGCCAGCAGTTTGGGAAACTATAATTCACCCCTCCACTTT. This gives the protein CASSLGNYNSPLHF.

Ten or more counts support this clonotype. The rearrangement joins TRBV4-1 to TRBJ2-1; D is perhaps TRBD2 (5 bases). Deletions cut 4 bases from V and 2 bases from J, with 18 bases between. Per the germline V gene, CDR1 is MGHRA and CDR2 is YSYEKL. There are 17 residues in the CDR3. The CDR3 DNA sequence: TGCGCCAGCAGCCTCACTTCGGCGGCCGGGGCCTACAATGAGCAGTTCTTC. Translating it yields CASSLTSAAGAYNEQFF.

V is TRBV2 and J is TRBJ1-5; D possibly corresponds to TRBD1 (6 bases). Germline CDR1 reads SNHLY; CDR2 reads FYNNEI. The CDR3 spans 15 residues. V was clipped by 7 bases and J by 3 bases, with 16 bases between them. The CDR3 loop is CASTERGGSNQPQHF. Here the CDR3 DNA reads TGTGCCAGCACCGAAAGGGGGGGCTCCAATCAGCCCCAGCATTTT.

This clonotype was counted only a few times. CDR3 DNA: TGTGCCAGCAGTTCGGGCGGCAATTCACCCCTCCACTTT. Translating it yields CASSSGGNSPLHF. The V gene is TRBV27, the J gene TRBJ1-6; D is ambiguous. V was shortened by 4 bases and J by 7 bases, with 8 bases between the two germline ends. Germline loops: CDR1 MNHEY, CDR2 SMNVEV (reference sequence). The CDR3 has 13 residues.

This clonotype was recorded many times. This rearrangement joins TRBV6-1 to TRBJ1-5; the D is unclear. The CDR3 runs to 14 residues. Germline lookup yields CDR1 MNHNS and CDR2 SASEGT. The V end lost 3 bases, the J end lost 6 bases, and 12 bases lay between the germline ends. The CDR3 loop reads CASSETSKVQPQHF. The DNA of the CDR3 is TGTGCCAGCAGTGAGACCTCCAAAGTTCAGCCCCAGCATTTT.